What follows are 18 T cell receptor beta chains derived from one specimen sequenced in a study of cytomegalovirus exposure and HLA in healthy donors. 13 Jbeta primers and 60 Vbeta primers were used for the PCR. TCRdb keeps only in-frame clones here, not all; method: immunoSEQ multiplex PCR. The sample has over 150,000 clones, 79% seen once. Sequencing was performed on PBMCs. The receptors stem from a girl aged 10-17 years in good health and CMV-seropositive.

The rearrangement joins TRBV7-2 to TRBJ1-4; D uncertain. The CDR3 spans 16 residues. Trimming removed 1 base from V and 4 bases from J, with 13 bases in between. Germline CDR1 SGHTA, CDR2 FQGNSA. The DNA for the CDR3 is TGTGCCAGCAGCTTAGAGTTCGATGACTTTAATGAAAAACTGTTTTTT. It is translated as CASSLEFDDFNEKLFF.

This clone was observed once. This chain links TRBV9 with TRBJ1-2; unclear D gene. CDR1 and CDR2 from the germline V gene are SGDLS and YYNGEE. There are 13 residues in the CDR3. The V and J ends lost 2 bases and 4 bases respectively, with 9 bases between them. The CDR3 is CASSVAAGYGYTF. The CDR3 region has the DNA TGTGCCAGCAGCGTCGCGGCTGGCTATGGCTACACCTTC.

The CDR3 region is CASSLGDRGRNYGYTF. DNA for the CDR3: TGCGCCAGCAGCTTGGGTGACAGGGGGCGAAACTATGGCTACACCTTC. This chain connects TRBV5-1 to TRBJ1-2, with 10 bases fitting TRBD1. The CDR3 totals 16 residues. J lost 2 bases, V lost 0 bases, and 4 bases had no gene match. The germline V gene encodes CDR1 SGHRS and CDR2 YFSETQ. Drawing the rest from reference TRBV5-1 and TRBJ1-2, the complete variable domain is KAGVTQTPRYLIKTRGQQVTLSCSPISGHRSVSWYQQTPGQGLQFLFEYFSETQRNKGNFPGRFSGRQFSNSRSEMNVSTLELGDSALYLCASSLGDRGRNYGYTFGSGTRLTVV.

CDR3 sequence reads: CASSYDSQVSGELFF. The CDR3 DNA sequence: TGTGCCAGCAGTTATGACAGCCAGGTGTCCGGGGAGCTGTTTTTT. This rearrangement joins TRBV11-3 to TRBJ2-2; D might be TRBD1 (5 bases). The V end lost 6 bases, the J end lost 6 bases, and 17 bases lay between the germline ends. The germline V gene has CDR1 SGHNT and CDR2 YENEEA. The CDR3 covers 15 residues.

The V and J genes are TRBV29-1 and TRBJ1-2, with D possibly matching TRBD1 (5 bases). The CDR3 spans 12 residues. The germline gives CDR1 SQVTM, CDR2 ANQGSEA. V lost 6 bases to trimming and J lost 1 base, with 9 bases between them. The CDR3 sequence: CSVRQINYGYTF. CDR3 in DNA: TGCAGCGTCCGACAGATTAACTATGGCTACACCTTC.

The rearrangement links TRBV4-2 to TRBJ2-7; 11 bases map to TRBD2. CDR3 length: 16 amino acids. Germline V gene lookup returns CDR1 LGHNA and CDR2 YNFKEQ. V trimming: 3 bases; J trimming: 3 bases; junction bases outside the gene matches: 7. The DNA for the CDR3 is TGTGCCAGCAGCCAGGCACGGGGACTAGCGGACTACGAGCAGTACTTC. Translation: CASSQARGLADYEQYF.

The CDR3 sequence is CASRSRGGLDYEQYF. CDR3 bases: TGCGCCAGCAGAAGTCGGGGGGGCCTTGATTACGAGCAGTACTTC. This chain connects TRBV5-1 to TRBJ2-7; 8 nucleotides match TRBD2. The CDR3 consists of 15 residues. Germline trimming cut 5 bases from V and 4 bases from J; bases unmatched to any gene: 11. Germline assignment: CDR1 SGHRS and CDR2 YFSETQ.

The gene calls are TRBV6-6 and TRBJ2-5; D gene ambiguous. The J call may be incorrect, as the DNA end agrees better with TRBJ2-7. This CDR3 contains 12 residues. In germline, CDR1 is MNHNY, CDR2 SVGAGI (reference sequence). The CDR3 region is CASSHVVSEQYF. The CDR3 bases are TGTGCCAGCAGCCACGTGGTATCCGAGCAGTACTTC.

CDR3 coding DNA: TGTGCCAGCAGCTTTGGTTCGGGGACCCAGTACTTC. Translation gives CASSFGSGTQYF. The chain uses TRBV7-2 and TRBJ2-5; D is unresolved. This CDR3 has 12 residues. Germline V lookup: CDR1 SGHTA, CDR2 FQGNSA. V lost 3 bases and J lost 7, with 9 bases in between. Full variable domain (missing parts from reference TRBV7-2 and TRBJ2-5): GAGVSQSPSNKVTEKGKDVELRCDPISGHTALYWYRQSLGQGLEFLIYFQGNSAPDKSGLPSDRFSAERTGGSVSTLTIQRTQQEDSAVYLCASSFGSGTQYFGPGTRLLVL.

The chain couples TRBV9 to TRBJ2-3, with D hard to call. Per the germline V gene, CDR1 is SGDLS and CDR2 is YYNGEE. This CDR3 has 16 residues. Between the trimmed V and J ends, which lost 1 base and 0 bases, there was a span of 12 bases. The CDR3 loop reads CASSVSGRFSTDTQYF. Written as DNA, the CDR3 is TGTGCCAGCAGCGTATCAGGTCGGTTTAGCACAGATACGCAGTATTTT.

The CDR3 spells CASSDGNSATGELFF. CDR3 sequence (DNA): TGTGCCAGCAGTGACGGGAACAGTGCCACCGGGGAGCTGTTTTTT. The V call is TRBV2, the J call TRBJ2-2; D is possibly TRBD2 (5 bases). CDR1 and CDR2 (germline): SNHLY, FYNNEI. V gave up 3 bases and J gave up 4 bases, with 12 bases separating them. The CDR3 sequence is 15 residues long.

The chain joins TRBV2 to TRBJ1-1; D call uncertain. Per germline, CDR1 SNHLY and CDR2 FYNNEI. V was pared by 6 bases and J by 1 base, with 9 bases between. The CDR3 runs to 13 residues. The CDR3 loop reads CASRQDTNTEAFF. As DNA, the CDR3 is TGTGCCAGCAGGCAAGACACGAACACTGAAGCTTTCTTT.

The chain combines TRBV10-3 with TRBJ2-3; 8 bases map to TRBD1. Germline V gives CDR1 ENHRY, CDR2 SYGVKD. V dropped 6 bases and J dropped 6; count of bases not matched to a gene: 11. This CDR3 region has 15 residues. The CDR3, as DNA: TGTGCCATCAGCTTGACAGGGGTCAAGGGGGATACGCAGTATTTT. Amino acids: CAISLTGVKGDTQYF.

This clone has only one observation. The V call is TRBV18, the J call TRBJ1-6; D gene unclear. V was clipped by 3 bases and J by 6 bases, with 3 bases between them. The CDR3 contains 12 residues. CDR1 is KGHSH and CDR2 is LQKENI in the germline V gene. The CDR3 sequence is CASSPANSPLHF. The CDR3 bases are TGTGCCAGCTCACCGGCTAATTCACCCCTCCACTTT.

This chain joins TRBV19 and TRBJ2-7; 10 nucleotides align to TRBD2. The CDR3 has 16 residues. The ends lost 0 bases at V and 6 bases at J; junction bases unmatched: 8. Germline V gene sequence: CDR1 LNHDA, CDR2 SQIVND (reference sequence). CDR3 sequence (DNA): TGTGCCAGTAGTATAGATCCACTAGCGGGGATGGGCGAGCAGTACTTC. This translates into CASSIDPLAGMGEQYF.

This sequence joins TRBV11-2 and TRBJ2-3; 12 bases are shared with TRBD2. V dropped 1 base and J dropped 6; count of bases not matched to a gene: 5. Germline V lookup: CDR1 SGHAT, CDR2 FQNNGV. This CDR3 has 16 amino acids. In nucleotides, the CDR3 is TGTGCCAGCAGCTTAGTCCTAGCGGGGGGGTTTGATACGCAGTATTTT. Translation gives CASSLVLAGGFDTQYF.

This clone showed up just once. V is TRBV10-2 and J is TRBJ2-7; D gene ambiguous. Trimming stripped 2 bases from V and 1 base from J, with 15 bases between. The CDR3 contains 16 residues. Germline V gene lookup returns CDR1 WSHSY and CDR2 SAAADI. CDR3 coding DNA: TGCGCCAGCAGTGAGGGAGATTCTCATAGGTCCTACGAGCAGTACTTC. It is translated as CASSEGDSHRSYEQYF.

CDR3: CASSEAGGPTDTQYF. CDR3 nucleotide sequence: TGTGCCAGCAGTGAGGCGGGGGGGCCCACAGATACGCAGTATTTT. The chain combines TRBV6-4 with TRBJ2-3, with 9 bases identical to TRBD2. From germline, CDR1 is MRHNA and CDR2 SNTAGT. With V trimmed by 3 bases and J by 2 bases, 3 bases remained unmatched. The length of the CDR3 is 15 residues.